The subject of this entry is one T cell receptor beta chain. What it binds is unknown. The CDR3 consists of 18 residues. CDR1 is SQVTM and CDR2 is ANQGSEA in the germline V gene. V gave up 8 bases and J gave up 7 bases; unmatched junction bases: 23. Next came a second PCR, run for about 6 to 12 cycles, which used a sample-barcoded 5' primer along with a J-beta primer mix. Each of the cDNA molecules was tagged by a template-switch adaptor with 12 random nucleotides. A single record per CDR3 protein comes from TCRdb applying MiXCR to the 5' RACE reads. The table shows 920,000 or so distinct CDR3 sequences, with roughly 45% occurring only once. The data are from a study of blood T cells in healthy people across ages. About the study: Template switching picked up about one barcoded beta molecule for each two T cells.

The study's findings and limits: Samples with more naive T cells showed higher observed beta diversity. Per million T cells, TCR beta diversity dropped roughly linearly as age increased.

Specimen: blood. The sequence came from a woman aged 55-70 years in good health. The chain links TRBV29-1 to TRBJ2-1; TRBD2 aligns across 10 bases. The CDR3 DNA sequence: TGCAGCCCAAGAGGCGGTTGGGCTAGCGGGAGAAGGGGGAATGAGCAGTTCTTC. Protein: CSPRGGWASGRRGNEQFF.